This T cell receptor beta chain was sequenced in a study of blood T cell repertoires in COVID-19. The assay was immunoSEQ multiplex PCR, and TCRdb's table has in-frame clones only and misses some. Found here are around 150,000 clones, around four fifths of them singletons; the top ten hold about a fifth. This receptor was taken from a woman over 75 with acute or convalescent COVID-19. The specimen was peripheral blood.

The CDR3 nucleotides read TGTGCCAGCAGTTACGGGACAGTGCGCGACACTGAAGCTTTCTTT. This codes for CASSYGTVRDTEAFF. The chain joins TRBV6-5 to TRBJ1-1; TRBD1 agrees at 7 bases. CDR1 is MNHEY and CDR2 is SVGAGI in the germline V gene. This CDR3 has 15 residues. Trimming took 2 bases from V and 3 from J; bases not matched to a gene: 6.